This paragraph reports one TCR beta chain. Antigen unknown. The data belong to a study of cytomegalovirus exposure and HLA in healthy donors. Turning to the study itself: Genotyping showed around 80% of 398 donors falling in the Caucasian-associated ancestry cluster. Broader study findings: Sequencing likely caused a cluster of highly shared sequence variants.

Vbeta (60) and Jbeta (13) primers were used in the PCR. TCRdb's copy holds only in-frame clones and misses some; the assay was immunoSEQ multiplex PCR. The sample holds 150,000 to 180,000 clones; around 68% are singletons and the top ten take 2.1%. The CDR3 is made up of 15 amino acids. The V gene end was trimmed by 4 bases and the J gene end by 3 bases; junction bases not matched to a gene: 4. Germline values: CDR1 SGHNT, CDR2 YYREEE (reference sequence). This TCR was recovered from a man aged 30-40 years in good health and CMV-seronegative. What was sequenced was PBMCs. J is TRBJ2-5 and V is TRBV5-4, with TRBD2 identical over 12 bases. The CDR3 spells CASSPSGGAKETQYF. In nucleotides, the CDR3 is TGTGCCAGCAGCCCTAGCGGGGGGGCGAAAGAGACCCAGTACTTC.